These 29 T cell receptor beta chains came from one sample sequenced in a study of cytomegalovirus exposure and HLA in healthy donors. PCR amplification relied on 60 Vbeta primers (plus 13 Jbeta primers). Data came from immunoSEQ multiplex PCR; TCRdb stores just in-frame clones and leaves some out. Of over 100,000 clones in the sample, around three quarters are singletons; the top ten hold under 3%. Sequenced input: PBMCs. Receptor source: a woman aged 18 to 35 in good health and CMV-seropositive.

This clone was recorded only once. This chain joins TRBV5-1 and TRBJ2-7; 10 bases match TRBD2. The germline CDR1 and CDR2 sequences are SGHRS and YFSETQ. This CDR3 is built from 15 residues. The ends lost 3 bases at V and 3 bases at J; junction bases unmatched: 6. CDR3 loop: CASSSGLADFYEQYF. The DNA for the CDR3 is TGCGCCAGCAGCTCAGGACTAGCGGATTTCTACGAGCAGTACTTC.

A remark on this clone: Other DNA sequences of this sample code for an identical CDR3. J is TRBJ1-1 and V is TRBV27; 7 bases match TRBD1. Germline V gene data show CDR1 as MNHEY and CDR2 as SMNVEV (reference sequence). The J segment lost 8 bases and the V segment lost 3 bases, leaving 6 bases of the junction unmatched. CDR3 length: 13 residues. The CDR3: CASSLTGLGEAFF. The CDR3 region has the DNA TGTGCCAGCAGTTTGACAGGGCTCGGAGAAGCTTTCTTT.

The V gene is TRBV27, the J gene TRBJ2-6; D remains ambiguous. The CDR3 is 12 amino acids. Germline CDR1 is MNHEY and CDR2 is SMNVEV (reference sequence). The V end was cut by 4 bases, the J end by 7 bases, with 5 bases between. CDR3 sequence reads: CASSSLANVLTF. The CDR3, as DNA: TGTGCCAGCAGTTCGTTAGCCAACGTCCTGACTTTC.

In this sample, this clone turned up once. The chain couples TRBV9 to TRBJ2-2; 8 bases are a match to TRBD2. The CDR3 covers 15 residues. CDR1 is SGDLS and CDR2 is YYNGEE in the germline V gene. With V trimmed by 0 bases and J by 6 bases, 4 bases remained unmatched. The DNA for the CDR3 is TGTGCCAGCAGCGTAGGGCCGGGGGGGTCCGGGGAGCTGTTTTTT. Protein product: CASSVGPGGSGELFF.

The chain links TRBV6-5 to TRBJ2-3; D is uncertain. The CDR3 consists of 14 residues. The V end lost 3 bases, the J end lost 8 bases, and 15 bases lay between the germline ends. Germline CDR1 MNHEY, CDR2 SVGAGI. The CDR3 loop reads CASSYSRFTVTQYF. CDR3 DNA: TGTGCCAGCAGTTATTCCCGGTTCACCGTTACGCAGTATTTT.

This rearrangement joins TRBV5-4 to TRBJ2-3, with 7 bases lining up with TRBD1. The ends lost 3 bases at V and 6 bases at J; junction bases unmatched: 10. Germline loops: CDR1 SGHNT, CDR2 YYREEE (reference sequence). There are 15 residues in the CDR3. CDR3 residues: CASSSGTSQGDTQYF. CDR3 in DNA: TGTGCCAGCAGCTCTGGGACATCACAGGGGGATACGCAGTATTTT. The full variable domain, its missing parts supplied by reference TRBV5-4 and TRBJ2-3, is ETGVTQSPTHLIKTRGQQVTLRCSSQSGHNTVSWYQQALGQGPQFIFQYYREEENGRGNFPPRFSGLQFPNYSSELNVNALELDDSALYLCASSSGTSQGDTQYFGPGTRLTVL.

The V and J genes are TRBV4-1 and TRBJ1-4; TRBD1 matches 10 bases. Per the germline V gene, CDR1 is MGHRA and CDR2 is YSYEKL. CDR3 length: 16 amino acids. J was trimmed by 5 bases and V by 4 bases; bases with no gene match: 7. The CDR3 loop reads CASSRGQGSGNEKLFF. The CDR3 nucleotides read TGCGCCAGCAGCCGGGGACAGGGGAGCGGGAATGAAAAACTGTTTTTT.

In this sample, this clone turned up once. This chain connects TRBV6-5 to TRBJ2-7; 8 bases are shared with TRBD2. The ends lost 0 bases at V and 6 bases at J; junction bases unmatched: 7. The CDR3 spans 15 residues. Looked up from germline, CDR1 is MNHEY and CDR2 is SVGAGI. DNA of the CDR3: TGTGCCAGCAGTTACTCGTCTAGCGGGTCGCCCGAGCAGTACTTC. Amino acids: CASSYSSSGSPEQYF.

The chain recombines TRBV5-1 with TRBJ2-1; 10 nucleotides align to TRBD2. V lost 4 bases, J lost 3 bases, and 1 base stayed unmatched. From germline, CDR1 is SGHRS and CDR2 YFSETQ. The CDR3 length is 14 residues. In DNA, the CDR3 is TGCGCCAGCAGCGGGACTAGCGACTACAATGAGCAGTTCTTC. Translating gives CASSGTSDYNEQFF.

The count of this clone is one. This chain connects TRBV9 to TRBJ2-5; 7 bases fit TRBD1. The length of the CDR3 is 17 residues. After removal of 3 bases from V and 1 base from J, the junction contained 12 bases not matched to a gene. The V gene's germline CDR1 is SGDLS and CDR2 YYNGEE. DNA for the CDR3: TGTGCCAGCAGCGAGCCCCCTAATGACAGGGTCCAAGAGACCCAGTACTTC. It codes for CASSEPPNDRVQETQYF.

The sample holds one count of this clone. The V and J genes are TRBV9 and TRBJ2-7; 10 nucleotides agree with TRBD1. The germline V gene encodes CDR1 SGDLS and CDR2 YYNGEE. Losses at the gene ends were 0 bases for V and 5 bases for J; bases not matched to a gene: 8. This CDR3 is built from 16 residues. The CDR3 DNA reads TGTGCCAGCAGCGTAGGGCTGACAGGGGGCGCCGACGAGCAGTACTTC. Translated, it gives CASSVGLTGGADEQYF.

This clone has a single count. The V and J genes are TRBV2 and TRBJ1-4; TRBD1 agrees at 8 bases. The CDR3 is 15 amino acids. V lost 8 bases, J lost 7 bases, and 12 bases stayed unmatched. Germline V gives CDR1 SNHLY, CDR2 FYNNEI. The CDR3 sequence: CASYPSTGAVEKLFF. As DNA, the CDR3 is TGTGCCAGCTACCCTTCGACAGGGGCGGTTGAAAAACTGTTTTTT.

J is TRBJ1-3 and V is TRBV5-4; 9 nucleotides agree with TRBD1. V shed 6 bases, J shed 4 bases, and the junction held 8 bases outside the gene matches. CDR1 and CDR2 from the germline V gene are SGHNT and YYREEE (reference sequence). The CDR3 runs to 15 residues. The CDR3 spells CASTSGTGYGNTIYF. In nucleotides, the CDR3 is TGTGCCAGCACCTCCGGGACAGGGTACGGAAACACCATATATTTT.

The chain uses TRBV2 and TRBJ1-4; 8 bases line up with TRBD1. The CDR3 has 14 residues. V gave up 4 bases and J gave up 5 bases; unmatched junction bases: 3. The germline V gene encodes CDR1 SNHLY and CDR2 FYNNEI. The CDR3 reads CASSVDRGNEKLFF. The CDR3 nucleotides read TGTGCCAGCAGTGTTGACAGGGGAAATGAAAAACTGTTTTTT.

The V gene is TRBV5-4, the J gene TRBJ2-5; 8 nucleotides line up with TRBD1. Germline CDR1 and CDR2: SGHNT and YYREEE (reference sequence). Trimming removed 4 bases from V and 3 bases from J; junction bases left unmatched: 8. The CDR3 runs 15 residues. The CDR3 DNA is TGTGCCAGCAGCCGGGGCAGGGGGCGGGAAGAGACCCAGTACTTC. Translating it yields CASSRGRGREETQYF.

The chain carries TRBV6-5 and TRBJ2-7; 8 bases are a match to TRBD1. The CDR3 has 15 residues. Germline CDR1 and CDR2: MNHEY and SVGAGI. The V segment lost 6 bases and the J segment 4 bases; nucleotides outside the gene matches: 11. This chain's CDR3 is CASRSPGQAYYEQYF. CDR3 sequence (DNA): TGTGCCAGCAGGTCTCCGGGACAGGCCTATTACGAGCAGTACTTC.

This rearrangement joins TRBV21-1 to TRBJ2-1; the D call of TRBD2 is as the table states it, not checked on the DNA. TRBV21-1 represents a pseudogene. This CDR3 comprises 16 residues. The CDR3 DNA reads TGTGCCAGCAGCAATCTACTAGCGGGAGGTTCCAATGAGCAGTTCTTC. Protein sequence: CASSNLLAGGSNEQFF.

V gene TRBV5-4 combines with J gene TRBJ1-1, with 11 bases fitting TRBD1. CDR1 is SGHNT, CDR2 YYREEE, per germline (reference sequence). V shed 4 bases and J 4 bases; nucleotides not matched to a gene: 6. The CDR3 consists of 15 residues. CDR3 loop: CASSETGTGGTEAFF. CDR3 bases: TGTGCCAGCAGCGAGACCGGGACAGGGGGCACTGAAGCTTTCTTT.

V and J are TRBV5-1 and TRBJ1-1; 8 bases are a match to TRBD1. CDR3 size: 14 residues. V shed 5 bases and J 1 base; nucleotides not matched to a gene: 4. Germline assignment: CDR1 SGHRS and CDR2 YFSETQ. DNA of the CDR3: TGCGCCAGCAGTCAGGGGGCAGGGAACACTGAAGCTTTCTTT. It yields the protein CASSQGAGNTEAFF.

The J gene is TRBJ2-7, the V gene TRBV7-6, with D possibly matching TRBD1 (5 bases). The CDR3 is made up of 15 amino acids. Germline CDR1 is SGHVS and CDR2 is FNYEAQ. V dropped 0 bases and J dropped 3 bases, with 12 bases sitting between them. CDR3 DNA: TGTGCCAGCAGCTTAGCGTTAGGGGAAGGCTACGAGCAGTACTTC. It is translated as CASSLALGEGYEQYF.

The chain links TRBV11-2 to TRBJ2-5; D not certain. Trimming took off 0 bases at V and 5 bases at J, with 4 bases between the two ends. The CDR3 spans 12 residues. The germline V gene has CDR1 SGHAT and CDR2 FQNNGV. This CDR3 reads CASSLDSETQYF. CDR3 coding DNA: TGTGCCAGCAGCTTAGATTCGGAGACCCAGTACTTC.

The V gene is TRBV11-2, the J gene TRBJ1-5; D might be TRBD1 (6 bases). Germline CDR1 SGHAT, CDR2 FQNNGV. Trimming took 4 bases from V and 2 from J, leaving 9 bases between them. There are 14 residues in the CDR3. The CDR3 loop is CASSSSGGNQPQHF. CDR3 in DNA: TGTGCCAGCAGCTCCTCAGGGGGCAATCAGCCCCAGCATTTT.

This rearrangement joins TRBV25-1 to TRBJ1-2; D call uncertain. The CDR3 consists of 12 residues. V lost 2 bases to trimming and J lost 6 bases, with 7 bases between them. Germline-derived CDR1 and CDR2 are MGHDK and SYGVNS. CDR3 sequence: CASSEAGDGYTF. CDR3 sequence (DNA): TGTGCCAGCAGTGAAGCGGGTGATGGCTACACCTTC.

Here the CDR3 reads CASSLANRGRTQYF. The CDR3 bases are TGTGCCAGCAGCTTGGCCAATCGTGGGCGTACGCAGTATTTT. V and J are TRBV7-2 and TRBJ2-3; D call uncertain. The CDR3 runs 14 residues. Looked up from germline, CDR1 is SGHTA and CDR2 is FQGNSA. V lost 3 bases to trimming and J lost 8 bases, with 15 bases between them.

The J gene is TRBJ2-2, the V gene TRBV5-1; D gene unclear. The germline V gene has CDR1 SGHRS and CDR2 YFSETQ. The CDR3 loop spans 14 amino acids. The germline V and J ends were trimmed by 0 bases and 1 base, with 4 bases remaining between them. The CDR3 DNA reads TGCGCCAGCAGCTTGGGGCAGAACACCGGGGAGCTGTTTTTT. This encodes CASSLGQNTGELFF.

This CDR3 is CASNPGGAGGSEQFF. The CDR3 coding sequence is TGTGCCAGCAACCCGGGGGGGGCAGGGGGAAGTGAGCAGTTCTTC. The genes are TRBV7-3 and TRBJ2-1, with a weak D call TRBD2 (8 bases). The ends were cut back, 7 bases at V and 9 bases at J, with 22 bases in the middle. This CDR3 has 15 residues. Germline V gives CDR1 SGHTA, CDR2 FQGTGA.

This clone was observed a single time. This rearrangement joins TRBV6-1 to TRBJ2-2; D possibly corresponds to TRBD2 (5 bases). Trimming cost V 6 bases and J 6 bases, with 14 bases left between them. This CDR3 spans 14 amino acids. CDR1 MNHNS and CDR2 SASEGT come from the germline V gene. The CDR3 sequence is CASSQSLGAGELFF. The CDR3, as DNA: TGTGCCAGCAGCCAATCCCTCGGGGCCGGGGAGCTGTTTTTT.

Turning to this clone: The junction shows a germline mismatch at one end, possibly a read error. The V and J genes are TRBV7-7 and TRBJ2-1; 9 bases align to TRBD2. Germline CDR1 and CDR2: SSHAT and FNYEAQ (reference sequence). The CDR3 consists of 15 residues. The CDR3 nucleotides read TGTGCTAGCAGCTTTAGCCTAGCGGGATCTGATGAGCAGTTCTTC. Translating gives CASSFSLAGSDEQFF.

The rearrangement links TRBV2 to TRBJ1-5, with 7 nucleotides matching TRBD1. The trim removed 2 bases at V and 3 bases at J, leaving 4 bases unmatched. CDR3 length: 15 residues. The germline CDR1 and CDR2 sequences are SNHLY and FYNNEI. The CDR3 here is CASSEWGTANQPQHF. The CDR3 DNA is TGTGCCAGCAGTGAATGGGGGACAGCCAATCAGCCCCAGCATTTT.